This TCR beta chain was recorded in a study of sequential checkpoint blockade in melanoma. The sample's treatment: randomized to nivolumab then ipilimumab (arm A) or the reverse (arm B). No patient had prior DNA-damaging chemotherapy. The V gene end was trimmed by 6 bases and the J gene end by 5 bases; junction bases not matched to a gene: 9. CDR1 and CDR2 from the germline V gene are MNHGY and SAAAGT. The CDR3 length is 14 residues. The study, taken as a whole, reports: Mutational load did not correlate with tumor T-cell fraction or clonality.

Method: immunoSEQ multiplex PCR; TCRdb's copy keeps in-frame clones and lacks some. Counted here are about 3,500 clones, about 20% occurring once; the ten biggest clones make up about a quarter. This clone is deemed medium-sized. Its antigen is undetermined. This sequence originates from a human donor with melanoma. The sequences come from tumor tissue (inferred from file names), collected from a patient given nivolumab and ipilimumab in sequence. The gene calls are TRBV6-8 and TRBJ1-1; 7 nucleotides line up with TRBD1. Written as DNA, the CDR3 is TGTGCCAGCAGGGCAGGGGGGCGGTGGACTGAAGCTTTCTTT. Translating it yields CASRAGGRWTEAFF.